This note documents a single TCR beta chain sequence. This record belongs to a study of blood T cell repertoires in COVID-19. Study-wide context: T cells, B-cell-depleted T cells, or PBMCs supplied cDNA or gDNA.

In Cohort 3, a recovered donor had either two negative PCRs, clearance, or symptom resolution. V gave up 6 bases and J gave up 6 bases; unmatched junction bases: 12. The length of the CDR3 is 16 residues. Germline V gene lookup returns CDR1 LNHDA and CDR2 SQIVND (reference sequence). Under the authors' procedure: Amplification of reference gene primers provided the estimated nucleated cell counts. Assay used: immunoSEQ multiplex PCR; TCRdb lists only in-frame clones, some missing. That table gives V, J and clone size, and the DNA gave D and trimming. In the table there are 240,000 or so clones, 86% of which are singletons.

J is TRBJ1-5 and V is TRBV19, with TRBD1 matching 9 bases. The TCR originated in a woman aged 50 to 60 who had recovered from COVID-19. Source material: PBMCs or T cells enriched from blood (not recorded which). CDR3 coding DNA: TGTGCCAGTAGCCATTTACAGGGGGCGTCGGGTCAGCCCCAGCATTTT. Translating gives CASSHLQGASGQPQHF.